Listed below are T cell receptor beta chains from one sample, sequenced in a study of blood T cell repertoires in COVID-19. Method: immunoSEQ multiplex PCR; TCRdb's copy keeps in-frame clones and lacks some. Among about 170,000 clones listed, 79% were seen once. Sequencing was carried out using PBMCs or T cells enriched from blood (not recorded which). These receptors were collected from a woman aged 70-85 years in a cohort exposed to, infected with or recovered from COVID-19 (not recorded which). CDR3s leave out the opening cysteine and the closing phenylalanine or tryptophan.

v_gene: TRBV2; j_gene: TRBJ1-5; CDR3aa: ASRGRQGNGGPQH
v_gene: TRBV5-4; j_gene: TRBJ2-7; CDR3aa: ASSLEGGIRYEQY
v_gene: TRBV11-2; j_gene: TRBJ1-4; CDR3aa: ASSTIGGTNEKLF
v_gene: TRBV20-1; j_gene: TRBJ2-7; CDR3aa: SVEGVSEQY
v_gene: TRBV28; j_gene: TRBJ2-2; CDR3aa: ASSFHRGYFGELF
v_gene: TRBV19; j_gene: TRBJ2-1; CDR3aa: ATRRSGSLGNEQF
v_gene: TRBV7-9; j_gene: TRBJ1-4; CDR3aa: ASSLFGTGAEKLF
v_gene: TRBV10-3; j_gene: TRBJ1-2; CDR3aa: AISDRAANYGYT
v_gene: TRBV18; j_gene: TRBJ2-1; CDR3aa: ASSPGSSGFNEQF
v_gene: TRBV10-1; j_gene: TRBJ1-6; CDR3aa: ASSLVARREGSPLH
v_gene: TRBV27; j_gene: TRBJ1-2; CDR3aa: ASSLLGQPTKSYT
v_gene: TRBV12-3/TRBV12-4; j_gene: TRBJ2-1; CDR3aa: ASTGPVEQF
v_gene: TRBV7-9; j_gene: TRBJ1-6; CDR3aa: ASKLGGTGSSDSPLH
v_gene: TRBV5-8; j_gene: TRBJ2-5; CDR3aa: ASSLRPTGEGTQY
v_gene: TRBV7-2; j_gene: TRBJ2-7; CDR3aa: ASSTGVLAAYEQY
v_gene: TRBV5-1; j_gene: TRBJ2-5; CDR3aa: ASSPGLASGGETQY
v_gene: TRBV28; j_gene: TRBJ2-5; CDR3aa: ARTQGEETQY
v_gene: TRBV28; j_gene: TRBJ2-3; CDR3aa: ASSPWTGETTDTQY
v_gene: TRBV10-3; j_gene: TRBJ1-1; CDR3aa: AISGHSNTPSFDSAF
v_gene: TRBV2; j_gene: TRBJ1-6; CDR3aa: ASKYGTANSPLH
v_gene: TRBV18; j_gene: TRBJ1-3; CDR3aa: ASSPLVASGNTIY
v_gene: TRBV5-6; j_gene: TRBJ2-7; CDR3aa: ASSFTGLSSYEQY
v_gene: TRBV2; j_gene: TRBJ1-6; CDR3aa: ASSYTGSPLH
v_gene: TRBV30; j_gene: TRBJ1-6; CDR3aa: AWSPGSYNSPLH
v_gene: TRBV27; j_gene: TRBJ2-1; CDR3aa: ASSLGLAGGHNEQF
v_gene: TRBV28; j_gene: TRBJ1-3; CDR3aa: ASRPGGFAKLTGNTIY
v_gene: TRBV19; j_gene: TRBJ1-5; CDR3aa: ASSKGNQPQH
v_gene: TRBV7-3; j_gene: TRBJ2-2; CDR3aa: ASSLQSGQGGGELF